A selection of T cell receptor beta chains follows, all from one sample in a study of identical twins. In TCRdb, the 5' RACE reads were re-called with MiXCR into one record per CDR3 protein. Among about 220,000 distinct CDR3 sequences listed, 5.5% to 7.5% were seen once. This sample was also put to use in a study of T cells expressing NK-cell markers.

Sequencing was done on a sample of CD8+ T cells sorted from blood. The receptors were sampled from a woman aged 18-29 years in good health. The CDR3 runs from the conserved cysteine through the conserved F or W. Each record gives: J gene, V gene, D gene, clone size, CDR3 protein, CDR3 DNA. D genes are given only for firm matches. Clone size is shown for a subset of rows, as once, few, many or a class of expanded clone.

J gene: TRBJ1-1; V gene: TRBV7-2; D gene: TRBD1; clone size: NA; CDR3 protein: CASSLNRGRYRTEAFF; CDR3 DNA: TGTGCCAGCAGCTTAAACAGGGGACGCTACCGGACTGAAGCTTTCTTT
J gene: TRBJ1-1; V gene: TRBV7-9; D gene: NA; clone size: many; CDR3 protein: CASSLRTEAFF; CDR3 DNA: TGTGCCAGCAGCCTACGCACTGAAGCTTTCTTT
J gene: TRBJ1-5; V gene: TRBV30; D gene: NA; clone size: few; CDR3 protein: CASLACNQPQHF; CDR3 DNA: TGTGCCTCGCTAGCATGCAATCAGCCCCAGCATTTT
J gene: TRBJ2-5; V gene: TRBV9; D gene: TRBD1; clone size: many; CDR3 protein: CASSSPGQGLGETQYF; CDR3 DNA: TGTGCCAGCAGCTCTCCTGGACAGGGTCTGGGGGAGACCCAGTACTTC
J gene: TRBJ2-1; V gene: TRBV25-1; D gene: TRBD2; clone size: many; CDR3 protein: CASSGSGAYNEQFF; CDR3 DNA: TGTGCCAGCAGTGGTAGCGGGGCCTACAATGAGCAGTTCTTC
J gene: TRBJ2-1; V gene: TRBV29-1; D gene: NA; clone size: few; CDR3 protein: CSVVSGANEQFF; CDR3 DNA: TGCAGCGTTGTGTCGGGAGCCAATGAGCAGTTCTTC
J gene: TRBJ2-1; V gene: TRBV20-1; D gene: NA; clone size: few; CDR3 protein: CSATPPGLADSYNEQFF; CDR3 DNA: TGCAGTGCGACACCCCCCGGTTTAGCGGATTCCTACAATGAGCAGTTCTTC
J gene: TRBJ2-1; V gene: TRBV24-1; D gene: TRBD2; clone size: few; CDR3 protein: CATSDSTSGRPNEQFF; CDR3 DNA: TGTGCCACCAGTGACTCTACTAGCGGGAGACCGAATGAGCAGTTCTTC
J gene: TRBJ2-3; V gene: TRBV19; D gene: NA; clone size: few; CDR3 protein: CASSLGTRPTDTQYF; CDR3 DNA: TGTGCCAGTAGCCTAGGGACTCGCCCCACAGATACGCAGTATTTT
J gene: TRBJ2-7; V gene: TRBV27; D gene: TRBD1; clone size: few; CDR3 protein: CASSSAGGTYEQYF; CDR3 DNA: TGTGCCAGCAGTTCGGCAGGGGGCACCTACGAGCAGTACTTC
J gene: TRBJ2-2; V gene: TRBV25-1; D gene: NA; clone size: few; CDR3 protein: CASTNWGDPTGELFF; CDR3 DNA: TGTGCCAGCACCAACTGGGGGGACCCCACCGGGGAGCTGTTTTTT
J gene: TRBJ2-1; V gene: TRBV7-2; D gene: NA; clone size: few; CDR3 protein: CASSPVGVRAEQFF; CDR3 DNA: TGTGCCAGCAGCCCGGTCGGGGTACGGGCCGAGCAGTTCTTC
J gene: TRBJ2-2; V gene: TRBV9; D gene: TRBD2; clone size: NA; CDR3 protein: CASSVGTSAITGELFF; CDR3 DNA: TGTGCCAGCAGCGTCGGGACTAGCGCTATTACCGGGGAGCTGTTTTTT
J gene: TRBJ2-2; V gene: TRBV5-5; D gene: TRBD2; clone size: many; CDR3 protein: CASSSKRGAGTRNTGELFF; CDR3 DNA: TGTGCCAGCAGCTCGAAGAGAGGAGCCGGGACTAGGAACACCGGGGAGCTGTTTTTT
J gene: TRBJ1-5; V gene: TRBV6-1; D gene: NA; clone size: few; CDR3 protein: CASSLSGFQPQHF; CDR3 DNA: TGTGCCAGCAGTCTCTCAGGGTTTCAGCCCCAGCATTTT
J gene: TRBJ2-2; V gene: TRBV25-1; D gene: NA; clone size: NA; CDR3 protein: CASSDVWRVGTGELFF; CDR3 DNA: TGTGCCAGCAGTGACGTGTGGAGGGTCGGCACCGGGGAGCTGTTTTTT